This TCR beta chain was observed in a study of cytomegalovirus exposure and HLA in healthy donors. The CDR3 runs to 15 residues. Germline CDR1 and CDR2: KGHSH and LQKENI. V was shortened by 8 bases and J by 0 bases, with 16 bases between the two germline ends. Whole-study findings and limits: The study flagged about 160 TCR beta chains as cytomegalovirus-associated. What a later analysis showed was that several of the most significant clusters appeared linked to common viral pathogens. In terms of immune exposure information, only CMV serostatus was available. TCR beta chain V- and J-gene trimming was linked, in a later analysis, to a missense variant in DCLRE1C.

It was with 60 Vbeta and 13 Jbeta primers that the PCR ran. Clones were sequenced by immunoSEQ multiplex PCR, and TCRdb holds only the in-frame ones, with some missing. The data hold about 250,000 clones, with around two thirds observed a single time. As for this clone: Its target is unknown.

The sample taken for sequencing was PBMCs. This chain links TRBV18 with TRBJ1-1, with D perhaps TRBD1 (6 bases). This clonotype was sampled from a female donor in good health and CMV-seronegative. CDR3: CASLIRTVMNTEAFF. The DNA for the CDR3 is TGTGCCAGCCTTATACGGACAGTCATGAACACTGAAGCTTTCTTT.